These 3 T cell receptor beta chains originate from one sample sequenced in a study of patients and donors after allogeneic stem cell transplantation. TCRdb reprocessed the RT-PCR reads via MiXCR and lists one record per CDR3 protein. The table includes about 960,000 distinct CDR3 sequences, over 15% detected once. Sequenced material: blood, either unsorted or a sorted T cell fraction (not recorded which). Receptor source: a human donor who was either an allogeneic HSCT recipient or a stem cell or donor lymphocyte infusion donor (not recorded which). It is not recorded whose cells these are; they may come from a transplant donor.

The V call is TRBV20-1, the J call TRBJ2-3, with D unclear. CDR3 length: 14 residues. V lost 0 bases to trimming and J lost 0 bases, with 7 bases between them. Germline lookup yields CDR1 DFQATT and CDR2 SNEGSKA (reference sequence). CDR3 residues: CSARDAASTDTQYF. Written as DNA, the CDR3 is TGCAGTGCTAGAGATGCGGCTAGCACAGATACGCAGTATTTT.

This clonotype was picked up a small number of times. The chain recombines TRBV10-3 with TRBJ1-2; 8 bases line up with TRBD1. Trimming at V came to 10 bases and at J to 8 bases, leaving 6 bases not matched to a gene. This CDR3 contains 11 residues. Germline loops: CDR1 ENHRY, CDR2 SYGVKD. The CDR3 bases are TGTGCCACACGGGACAGGAAAGGCTACACCTTC. It encodes CATRDRKGYTF.

The chain carries TRBV20-1 and TRBJ2-1; TRBD1 might be the D (5 bases). The germline V gene encodes CDR1 DFQATT and CDR2 SNEGSKA (reference sequence). The CDR3 runs to 16 residues. The V gene lost 6 bases and the J gene lost 2 bases, with 20 bases spanning the gap. The chain's CDR3 is CSAEGLQENPYNEQFF. Here the CDR3 DNA reads TGCAGTGCAGAAGGTCTACAGGAAAACCCCTACAATGAGCAGTTCTTC.